The rows below give T cell receptor beta chains drawn from one sample of a study of T cells in tuberculosis. Repertoires were generated with immunoSEQ multiplex PCR, while TCRdb's copy carries only in-frame clones and drops some. The table has over 40,000 clones, approximately 95% seen once; the top ten hold 3% to 4%. Sequencing was carried out using PBMCs. The receptors derive from a donor between 10 and 29 years old with latent tuberculosis or without tuberculosis infection. Both conserved end residues are part of each CDR3. Each record gives: V gene, D gene, J gene, clone size, CDR3 protein, CDR3 DNA. A D gene is named only where the DNA matches it firmly. A clone size is listed for some rows: how often the clone was seen (once, few, many), or a class if it is expanded.

TRBV5-1,TRBD1,TRBJ1-2,NA,CASSFQVTGGNANYGYTF,TGCGCCAGCAGCTTCCAAGTGACAGGGGGCAACGCTAACTATGGCTACACCTTC
TRBV5-1,NA,TRBJ2-3,once,CASRRGSGTLYGDTQYF,TGCGCCAGCAGGAGGGGTAGCGGAACTCTATATGGAGATACGCAGTATTTT
TRBV4-2,NA,TRBJ2-1,NA,CASSHRDEQFF,TGTGCCAGCAGCCACAGGGATGAGCAGTTCTTC
TRBV29-1,NA,TRBJ1-2,once,CSVVSGYTF,TGCAGCGTTGTCTCTGGCTACACCTTC
TRBV5-1,TRBD1,TRBJ1-6,NA,CASSRTGVNSPLHF,TGCGCCAGCAGCCGGACAGGGGTAAATTCACCCCTCCACTTT
TRBV9,NA,TRBJ2-7,NA,CASSVAPGALYEQYF,TGTGCCAGCAGCGTAGCGCCGGGAGCCCTATACGAGCAGTACTTC
TRBV25-1,NA,TRBJ2-3,NA,CASSEGVLGSDTQYF,TGTGCCAGCAGTGAAGGGGTACTAGGCTCGGATACGCAGTATTTT
TRBV11-3,TRBD1,TRBJ1-2,once,CASSRDRGLDGYTF,TGTGCCAGCAGCCGAGACAGGGGTCTTGATGGCTACACCTTC
TRBV5-1,NA,TRBJ1-2,NA,CASSSPTDYGYTF,TGCGCCAGCAGCTCCCCGACAGACTATGGCTACACCTTC
TRBV14,TRBD2,TRBJ2-1,NA,CASSQDSSGGFLGYNEQFF,TGTGCCAGCAGCCAAGATTCTAGCGGGGGGTTTCTAGGGTACAATGAGCAGTTCTTC